What follows are 3 T cell receptor beta chains derived from one specimen sequenced in a study of blood T cell repertoires in COVID-19. The table came from immunoSEQ multiplex PCR; TCRdb's copy has only in-frame clones and leaves some out. The sample lists around 100,000 clones, less than 85% occurring once. Sequenced sample: peripheral blood. Receptors were obtained from a man between 65 and 85 years old with active or convalescent COVID-19.

The genes are TRBV28 and TRBJ2-7; D is possibly TRBD2 (6 bases). Trimming left V 5 bases short and J 5 bases short, with 16 bases between. CDR3 length equals 14 residues. CDR1 and CDR2 (germline): MDHEN, SYDVKM. The CDR3 loop reads CASSPQSRGNEQYF. The CDR3 bases are TGTGCCAGCAGTCCCCAATCACGGGGGAACGAGCAGTACTTC.

This clone has only a few counts. The V and J genes are TRBV6-5 and TRBJ1-2; a weak D match, TRBD1 (6 bases). The CDR3 consists of 15 residues. Germline V gene sequence: CDR1 MNHEY, CDR2 SVGAGI. Trimming pared 0 bases from V and 3 bases from J, leaving 11 bases between. CDR3 sequence reads: CASSYSAGDHYGYTF. The CDR3 DNA is TGTGCCAGCAGTTACTCGGCAGGGGACCACTATGGCTACACCTTC.

V and J are TRBV20-1 and TRBJ2-7; weak D call: TRBD1 (5 bases). The germline CDR1 and CDR2 sequences are DFQATT and SNEGSKA (reference sequence). Trimming stripped 5 bases from V and 5 bases from J, with 10 bases between. The CDR3 is 11 residues long. Written as DNA, the CDR3 is TGCAGTGCTCAGTTGGGGCACGAGCAGTACTTC. It is translated as CSAQLGHEQYF.